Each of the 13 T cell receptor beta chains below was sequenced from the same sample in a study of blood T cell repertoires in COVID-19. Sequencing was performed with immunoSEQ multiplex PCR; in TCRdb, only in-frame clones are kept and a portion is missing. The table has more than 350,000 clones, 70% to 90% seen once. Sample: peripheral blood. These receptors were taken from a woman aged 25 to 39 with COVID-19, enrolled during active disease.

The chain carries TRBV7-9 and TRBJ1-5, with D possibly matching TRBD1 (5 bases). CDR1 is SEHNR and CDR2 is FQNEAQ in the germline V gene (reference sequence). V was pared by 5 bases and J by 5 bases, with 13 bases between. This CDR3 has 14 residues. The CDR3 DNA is TGTGCCAGCAGCCGATCGACAGTCGATCAGCCCCAGCATTTT. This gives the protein CASSRSTVDQPQHF.

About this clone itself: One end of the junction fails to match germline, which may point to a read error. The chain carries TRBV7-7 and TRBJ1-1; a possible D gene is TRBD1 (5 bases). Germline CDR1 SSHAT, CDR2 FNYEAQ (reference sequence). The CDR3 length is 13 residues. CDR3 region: CASSLWGGTEAFF. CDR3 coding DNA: TGTGCTAGCAGCTTATGGGGCGGCACTGAAGCTTTCTTT.

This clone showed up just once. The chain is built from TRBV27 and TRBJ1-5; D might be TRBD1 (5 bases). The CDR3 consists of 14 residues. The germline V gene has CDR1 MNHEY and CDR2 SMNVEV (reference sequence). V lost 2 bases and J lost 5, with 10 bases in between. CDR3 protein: CASSLGGGYQPQHF. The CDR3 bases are TGTGCCAGCAGTTTAGGGGGGGGATATCAGCCCCAGCATTTT.

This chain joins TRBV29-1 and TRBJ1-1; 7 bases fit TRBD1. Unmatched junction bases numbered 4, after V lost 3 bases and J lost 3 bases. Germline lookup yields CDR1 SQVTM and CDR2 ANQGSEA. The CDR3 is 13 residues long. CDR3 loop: CSVDPRGDTEAFF. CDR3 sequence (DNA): TGCAGCGTTGATCCCAGGGGGGACACTGAAGCTTTCTTT. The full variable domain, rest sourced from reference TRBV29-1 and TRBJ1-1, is SAVISQKPSRDICQRGTSLTIQCQVDSQVTMMFWYRQQPGQSLTLIATANQGSEATYESGFVIDKFPISRPNLTFSTLTVSNMSPEDSSIYLCSVDPRGDTEAFFGQGTRLTVV.

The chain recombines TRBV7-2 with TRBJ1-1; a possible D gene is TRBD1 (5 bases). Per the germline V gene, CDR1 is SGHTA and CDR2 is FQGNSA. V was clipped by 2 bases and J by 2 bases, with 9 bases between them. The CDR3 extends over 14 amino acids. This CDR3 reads CASSLWGDNTEAFF. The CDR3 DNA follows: TGTGCCAGCAGCTTATGGGGGGATAACACTGAAGCTTTCTTT.

The CDR3 bases are TGTGCCAGCAGCTCCCCCTCCGGTTTTGAAGCTTTCTTT. Protein product: CASSSPSGFEAFF. The chain has TRBV7-9 and TRBJ1-1; D gene unclear. Germline V gene lookup returns CDR1 SEHNR and CDR2 FQNEAQ (reference sequence). Trimming removed 4 bases at V and 7 bases at J, with 13 bases between. The CDR3 covers 13 residues.

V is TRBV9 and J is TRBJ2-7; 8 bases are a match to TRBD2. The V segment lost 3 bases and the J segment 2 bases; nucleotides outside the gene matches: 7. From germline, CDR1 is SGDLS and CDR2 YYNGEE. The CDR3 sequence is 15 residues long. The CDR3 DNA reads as TGTGCCAGCAGCGCGAGCGGGGGTGGGACCTACGAGCAGTACTTC. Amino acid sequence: CASSASGGGTYEQYF. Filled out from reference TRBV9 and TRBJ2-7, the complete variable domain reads DSGVTQTPKHLITATGQRVTLRCSPRSGDLSVYWYQQSLDQGLQFLIQYYNGEERAKGNILERFSAQQFPDLHSELNLSSLELGDSALYFCASSASGGGTYEQYFGPGTRLTVT.

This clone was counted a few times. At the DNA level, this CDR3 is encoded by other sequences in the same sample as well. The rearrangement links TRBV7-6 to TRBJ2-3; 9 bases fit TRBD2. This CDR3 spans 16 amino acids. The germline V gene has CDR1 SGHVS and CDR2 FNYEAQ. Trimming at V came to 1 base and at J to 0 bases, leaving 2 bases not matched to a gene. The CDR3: CASSLVAGASTDTQYF. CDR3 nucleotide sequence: TGTGCCAGCAGCTTAGTAGCGGGGGCCAGCACAGATACGCAGTATTTT.

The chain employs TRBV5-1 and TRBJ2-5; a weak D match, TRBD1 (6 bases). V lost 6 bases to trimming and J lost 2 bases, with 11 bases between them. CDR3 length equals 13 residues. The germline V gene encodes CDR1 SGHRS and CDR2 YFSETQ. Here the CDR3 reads CASTLTGQETQYF. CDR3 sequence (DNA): TGCGCCAGCACCCTGACAGGTCAAGAGACCCAGTACTTC.

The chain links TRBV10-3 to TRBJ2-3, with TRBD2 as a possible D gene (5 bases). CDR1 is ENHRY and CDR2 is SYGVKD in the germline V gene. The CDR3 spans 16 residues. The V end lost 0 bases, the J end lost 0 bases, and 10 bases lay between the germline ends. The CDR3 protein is CAISESRRVSTDTQYF. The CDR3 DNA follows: TGTGCCATCAGTGAGTCGCGGCGGGTTAGCACAGATACGCAGTATTTT.

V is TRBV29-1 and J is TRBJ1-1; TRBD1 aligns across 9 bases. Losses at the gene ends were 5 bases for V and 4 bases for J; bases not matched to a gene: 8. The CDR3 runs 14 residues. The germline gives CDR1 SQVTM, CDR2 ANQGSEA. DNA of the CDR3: TGCAGCGTTTTTCGACAGGGGGATAGCACTGAAGCTTTCTTT. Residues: CSVFRQGDSTEAFF.

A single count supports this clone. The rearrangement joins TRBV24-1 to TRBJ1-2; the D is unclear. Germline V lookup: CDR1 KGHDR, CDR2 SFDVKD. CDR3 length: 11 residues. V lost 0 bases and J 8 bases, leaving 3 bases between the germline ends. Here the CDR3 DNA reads TGTGCCACCAGTGATTTGGAGGGCTACACCTTC. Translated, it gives CATSDLEGYTF.

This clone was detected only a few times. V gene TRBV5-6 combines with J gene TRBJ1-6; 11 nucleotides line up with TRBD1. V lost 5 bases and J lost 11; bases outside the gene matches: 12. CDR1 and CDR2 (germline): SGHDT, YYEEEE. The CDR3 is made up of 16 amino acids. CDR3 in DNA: TGTGCCAGCAGATTACAGGACAGGGGGCCGACGGCACCCCTCCACTTT. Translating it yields CASRLQDRGPTAPLHF.